A single sample is the source of the 21 T cell receptor beta chains below, sequenced in a study of OX40 agonist ivuxolimab in advanced cancers. The protocol was immunoSEQ multiplex PCR, while the TCRdb copy is restricted to in-frame clones and leaves out a portion. Altogether about 49,000 clones are present, more than 75% being singletons, with the ten largest covering 2% to 2.5%. Sequences were derived from CD4+ or CD8+ T cells sorted from blood, sampled in a trial of the OX40 agonist ivuxolimab. All receptors come from an adult with an advanced solid tumor such as melanoma, head and neck, liver or kidney cancer.

The J gene is TRBJ2-5, the V gene TRBV9; D may be TRBD2 (6 bases). CDR1 and CDR2 (germline): SGDLS, YYNGEE. The CDR3 loop spans 14 amino acids. Trimming removed 0 bases from V and 6 bases from J, with 12 bases in between. The CDR3 DNA sequence: TGTGCCAGCAGCGTAGACGGGAGCAGCAAGACCCAGTACTTC. Encoded protein: CASSVDGSSKTQYF. Filled out from reference TRBV9 and TRBJ2-5, the complete variable domain reads DSGVTQTPKHLITATGQRVTLRCSPRSGDLSVYWYQQSLDQGLQFLIQYYNGEERAKGNILERFSAQQFPDLHSELNLSSLELGDSALYFCASSVDGSSKTQYFGPGTRLLVL.

The J gene is TRBJ1-1, the V gene TRBV4-3, with D possibly being TRBD1 (6 bases). V lost 5 bases to trimming and J lost 8 bases, with 18 bases between them. The CDR3 has 14 amino acids. Germline values: CDR1 LGHNA, CDR2 YSLEER. This CDR3 reads CASSYLPGQQEAFF. CDR3 coding DNA: TGCGCCAGCAGCTACCTTCCGGGACAACAAGAAGCTTTCTTT.

V usage is TRBV7-9 and J usage is TRBJ1-3; D is uncertain. The CDR3 runs to 13 residues. Deletions cut 2 bases from V and 4 bases from J, with 6 bases between. Germline CDR1 is SEHNR and CDR2 is FQNEAQ (reference sequence). The CDR3 DNA reads as TGTGCCAGCAGCTTAACCGCCGGAAACACCATATATTTT. This translates into CASSLTAGNTIYF.

The genes are TRBV6-5 and TRBJ1-2; D perhaps matches TRBD1 (6 bases). V lost 11 bases to trimming and J lost 3 bases, with 19 bases between them. The CDR3 consists of 14 residues. Looked up from germline, CDR1 is MNHEY and CDR2 is SVGAGI. In DNA, the CDR3 is TGTGCCCACCCCGGACCGAACAGGGACTATGGCTACACCTTC. Translated: CAHPGPNRDYGYTF.

This clone occurred a few times. V is TRBV29-1 and J is TRBJ2-3, with a tentative D call TRBD2 (5 bases). V was trimmed by 1 base and J by 0 bases, leaving 23 bases between them. The germline CDR1 and CDR2 sequences are SQVTM and ANQGSEA. The CDR3 covers 19 residues. This CDR3 reads CSVEGFYGGRSSSTDTQYF. CDR3 DNA sequence: TGCAGCGTTGAAGGGTTCTATGGCGGGCGGTCCTCTAGCACAGATACGCAGTATTTT.

The chain links TRBV11-2 to TRBJ2-5; TRBD1 or TRBD2 may be the D gene (5 bases each). The length of the CDR3 is 16 residues. Germline V lookup: CDR1 SGHAT, CDR2 FQNNGV. V was clipped by 5 bases and J by 5 bases, with 21 bases between them. Here the CDR3 DNA reads TGTGCCAGCAGCCCTACGATCGGTCCGGGGACGGAGACCCAGTACTTC. Protein product: CASSPTIGPGTETQYF.

There are a few counts of this clone. In DNA form, the CDR3 reads TGCGCCAGCAGCTTGGTCTCCCCGAAGGTCGCAGATACGCAGTATTTT. Its translation is CASSLVSPKVADTQYF. The chain uses TRBV5-1 and TRBJ2-3; D gene uncertain. Germline CDR1 SGHRS, CDR2 YFSETQ. V lost 0 bases and J 4 bases, leaving 15 bases between the germline ends. CDR3 size: 16 residues.

In nucleotides, the CDR3 is TGCAGTGCTAGAGGTGGGGGTGAGCAGTTCTTC. It yields the protein CSARGGGEQFF. V usage is TRBV20-1 and J usage is TRBJ2-1; either TRBD1 or TRBD2 may supply D (5 bases each). V was clipped by 1 base and J by 9 bases, with 7 bases between them. Germline CDR1 DFQATT, CDR2 SNEGSKA (reference sequence). This CDR3 contains 11 residues.

The chain combines TRBV7-2 with TRBJ2-3; 11 positions match TRBD2. Germline V CDR1 and CDR2: SGHTA, FQGNSA. There are 16 residues in the CDR3. With 0 bases clipped from V and 9 bases from J, the junction kept 8 bases outside the gene matches. The DNA for the CDR3 is TGTGCCAGCAGCTTAGCTGGTAGCGGGGGGGCCGTCACGCAGTATTTT. It translates to CASSLAGSGGAVTQYF.

The chain is built from TRBV15 and TRBJ2-3; D is uncertain. V dropped 1 base and J dropped 2 bases, with 7 bases sitting between them. CDR3 length equals 14 residues. The germline V gene has CDR1 LNHNV and CDR2 YYDKDF (reference sequence). CDR3 loop: CATSRGGFTDTQYF. CDR3 bases: TGTGCCACCAGCAGAGGCGGATTCACAGATACGCAGTATTTT. Full variable domain (outside the CDR3, taken from reference TRBV15 and TRBJ2-3): DAMVIQNPRYQVTQFGKPVTLSCSQTLNHNVMYWYQQKSSQAPKLLFHYYDKDFNNEADTPDNFQSRRPNTSFCFLDIRSPGLGDTAMYLCATSRGGFTDTQYFGPGTRLTVL.

V and J are TRBV4-3 and TRBJ1-4, with 8 nucleotides matching TRBD1. CDR1 and CDR2 from the germline V gene are LGHNA and YSLEER. V shed 4 bases and J 8 bases; nucleotides not matched to a gene: 6. The CDR3 spans 14 residues. CDR3 DNA sequence: TGCGCCAGCAGCCCCGGACAGGGCCGGGAAAAACTGTTTTTT. The encoded protein is CASSPGQGREKLFF.

This chain uses TRBV7-3 with TRBJ2-1; TRBD2 agrees at 8 bases. The V segment lost 0 bases and the J segment 6 bases; nucleotides outside the gene matches: 4. The germline CDR1 and CDR2 sequences are SGHTA and FQGTGA. The CDR3 totals 15 residues. In nucleotides, the CDR3 is TGTGCCAGCAGCTTAACGTTAAGCGGGGGCAATGAGCAGTTCTTC. It yields the protein CASSLTLSGGNEQFF.

This clone was seen a handful of times. The genes are TRBV28 and TRBJ2-7; TRBD1 matches 9 bases. CDR3 size: 18 residues. V was clipped by 2 bases and J by 2 bases; unmatched bases: 13. Germline CDR1 is MDHEN and CDR2 is SYDVKM. CDR3 coding DNA: TGTGCCAGCAGTTTAAATGGTGATTGGGACAGGGACACCTACGAGCAGTACTTC. Its translation: CASSLNGDWDRDTYEQYF.

The V and J genes are TRBV7-2 and TRBJ2-7; D unresolved. Between the trimmed V and J ends, which lost 5 bases and 4 bases, there was a span of 18 bases. This CDR3 comprises 15 residues. Germline assignment: CDR1 SGHTA and CDR2 FQGNSA. For the CDR3, the DNA is TGTGCCAGCAGCCCGGAGTGGGGTTCGCCATACGAGCAGTACTTC. It translates to CASSPEWGSPYEQYF.

The chain joins TRBV19 to TRBJ1-1; D uncertain. V gave up 2 bases and J gave up 6 bases, with 16 bases separating them. This CDR3 is 15 amino acids long. Germline-derived CDR1 and CDR2 are LNHDA and SQIVND (reference sequence). The CDR3 here is CASSINSYRGAEAFF. CDR3 DNA: TGTGCCAGTAGTATAAACAGCTACCGTGGCGCTGAAGCTTTCTTT.

A few counts support this clone. V is TRBV19 and J is TRBJ1-1, with 8 positions matching TRBD1. CDR1 is LNHDA and CDR2 is SQIVND in the germline V gene (reference sequence). The CDR3 totals 14 residues. V lost 5 bases and J lost 0; bases outside the gene matches: 2. The CDR3 protein is CASSLGQVNTEAFF. As DNA, the CDR3 is TGTGCCAGTAGTTTGGGACAGGTGAACACTGAAGCTTTCTTT.

This clone has a single count. The chain combines TRBV18 with TRBJ2-6, with a possible D match to TRBD1 (6 bases). Germline assignment: CDR1 KGHSH and CDR2 LQKENI. The CDR3 has 17 amino acids. The germline V and J ends were trimmed by 1 base and 2 bases, with 12 bases remaining between them. In DNA form, the CDR3 reads TGTGCCAGCTCACCACGGCAGGGGATCGCTGGGGCCAACGTCCTGACTTTC. The encoded protein is CASSPRQGIAGANVLTF.

The chain combines TRBV5-5 with TRBJ1-2, with 9 bases matching TRBD1. The CDR3 extends over 13 amino acids. After removal of 4 bases from V and 5 bases from J, the junction contained 3 bases not matched to a gene. Germline CDR1 SGHKS, CDR2 YYEKEE (reference sequence). The CDR3 protein is CASSPGQGYGYTF. CDR3 in DNA: TGTGCCAGCAGCCCCGGACAGGGGTATGGCTACACCTTC.

CDR3 bases: TGTGCCAGCAGCTACGGGACTGGGGAAGAGACCCAGTACTTC. Translated, it gives CASSYGTGEETQYF. The chain links TRBV6-6 to TRBJ2-5, with D perhaps TRBD2 (6 bases). The CDR3 extends over 14 amino acids. The ends were cut back, 6 bases at V and 3 bases at J, with 14 bases in the middle. The germline V gene encodes CDR1 MNHNY and CDR2 SVGAGI (reference sequence).

The chain links TRBV7-2 to TRBJ2-5; 7 bases are a match to TRBD1. Losses at the gene ends were 5 bases for V and 0 bases for J; bases not matched to a gene: 12. The CDR3 runs 17 residues. Germline V gives CDR1 SGHTA, CDR2 FQGNSA. The CDR3 sequence is CASSPRTRDSYQETQYF. DNA of the CDR3: TGTGCCAGCAGCCCCCGAACCCGGGACAGCTACCAAGAGACCCAGTACTTC.

The chain carries TRBV18 and TRBJ2-3, with 9 nucleotides matching TRBD2. The CDR3 consists of 17 residues. The germline V gene encodes CDR1 KGHSH and CDR2 LQKENI. V lost 5 bases and J lost 4; bases outside the gene matches: 13. CDR3: CASSEDAGGRFSDTQYF. DNA of the CDR3: TGTGCCAGCTCAGAAGACGCGGGGGGGCGATTTTCAGATACGCAGTATTTT. Variable domain in full (rest from reference TRBV18 and TRBJ2-3): NAGVMQNPRHLVRRRGQEARLRCSPMKGHSHVYWYRQLPEEGLKFMVYLQKENIIDESGMPKERFSAEFPKEGPSILRIQQVVRGDSAAYFCASSEDAGGRFSDTQYFGPGTRLTVL.